This entry lists 6 T cell receptor beta chains sequenced from one sample in a study of cytomegalovirus exposure and HLA in healthy donors. PCR primers comprised 60 Vbeta and 13 Jbeta primers. TCRdb's table, derived via immunoSEQ multiplex PCR, lists solely in-frame clones and lacks some. The sample has roughly 140,000 clones; 70% to 80% are singletons. The sequenced sample was PBMCs. These receptors came from a human donor in good health.

This rearrangement joins TRBV28 to TRBJ1-5, with 7 bases matching TRBD1. Germline CDR1 reads MDHEN; CDR2 reads SYDVKM. V trimming: 5 bases; J trimming: 2 bases; junction bases outside the gene matches: 3. CDR3 size: 14 residues. The CDR3 here is CASSHDRGNQPQHF. CDR3 in DNA: TGTGCCAGCAGTCACGACAGGGGCAATCAGCCCCAGCATTTT.

Here the CDR3 DNA reads TGTGCCAGCGGGTCGGGGTCTGAAGCTTTCTTT. This encodes CASGSGSEAFF. J is TRBJ1-1 and V is TRBV9; no firm D call. Between the trimmed V and J ends, which lost 7 bases and 6 bases, there was a span of 10 bases. Germline CDR1 and CDR2: SGDLS and YYNGEE. There are 11 residues in the CDR3. Looking up the rest from reference TRBV9 and TRBJ1-1 gives the full variable domain: DSGVTQTPKHLITATGQRVTLRCSPRSGDLSVYWYQQSLDQGLQFLIQYYNGEERAKGNILERFSAQQFPDLHSELNLSSLELGDSALYFCASGSGSEAFFGQGTRLTVV.

J is TRBJ1-1 and V is TRBV5-1; D unclear. Trimming removed 5 bases at V and 5 bases at J, with 22 bases between. Germline V gene sequence: CDR1 SGHRS, CDR2 YFSETQ. This CDR3 region has 16 residues. Here the CDR3 DNA reads TGCGCCAGCAGATCTGCCCAGGCCTCCTCACGGACTGAAGCTTTCTTT. Amino acid sequence: CASRSAQASSRTEAFF. The whole variable domain, remainder taken from reference TRBV5-1 and TRBJ1-1, is KAGVTQTPRYLIKTRGQQVTLSCSPISGHRSVSWYQQTPGQGLQFLFEYFSETQRNKGNFPGRFSGRQFSNSRSEMNVSTLELGDSALYLCASRSAQASSRTEAFFGQGTRLTVV.

The chain carries TRBV2 and TRBJ2-7; D perhaps matches TRBD2 (5 bases). V was clipped by 4 bases and J by 4 bases, with 14 bases between them. The CDR3 has 14 residues. Germline V gene sequence: CDR1 SNHLY, CDR2 FYNNEI. The CDR3 loop is CASSAKRSPYEQYF. The CDR3 region has the DNA TGTGCCAGCAGTGCGAAGCGGAGTCCGTACGAGCAGTACTTC.

The CDR3 DNA reads TGTGCCAGCACGCGACAGGGGGCCGACACCGGGGAGCTGTTTTTT. Protein sequence: CASTRQGADTGELFF. The chain joins TRBV6-5 to TRBJ2-2; 10 nucleotides align to TRBD1. V gave up 7 bases and J gave up 3 bases; unmatched junction bases: 5. Germline V gives CDR1 MNHEY, CDR2 SVGAGI. This CDR3 comprises 15 residues.

This clone was observed a single time. The chain recombines TRBV6-4 with TRBJ2-3; TRBD2 matches at 9 bases. Germline V CDR1 and CDR2: MRHNA, SNTAGT. V trimming: 6 bases; J trimming: 2 bases; junction bases outside the gene matches: 15. The CDR3 runs to 18 residues. CDR3 amino acids: CASSEHGRSGSDTDTQYF. The CDR3 DNA sequence: TGTGCCAGCAGCGAACACGGGCGTAGCGGGAGCGACACAGATACGCAGTATTTT.